This entry is about one T cell receptor (beta chain). Its antigen specificity is not known. The input lacks base qualities; no much larger clone sits a single base away. Patients with uncontrolled infections, other autoimmune diseases, pregnancy or lactation were excluded. Diagnoses were based on clinical symptoms, serum thyroxine and TRAb, thyroid ultrasound and orbital computed tomography. Total RNA was extracted with Trizol reagent, and quality was checked on an Agilent 2100 Bioanalyzer. Reading from cysteine to phenylalanine, the CDR3 counts 15 amino acids. Only CDR3 DNA is held: 45 bases, read in frame from base 1. V gives up 0 bases and J gives up 2 bases, and the segment between their germline ends measures 11 bases. From a lookup of the germline V gene, CDR1 and CDR2 are SGHVS and FQNEAQ. The TCR beta CDR3 regions were amplified from the RNA transcripts. The TCR CDR3 was subjected to a first round of RT-PCR using the HTBI primer set and the Qiagen OneStep RT-PCR kit. Libraries were constructed in a second round of multiplex PCR, after which size selection and purification were carried out. Paired-end sequencing of the libraries was performed with 100 bp reads on an Illumina HiSeq2000. Concerning the study's data processing: SOAPnuke was used to process the raw data, removing reads that contained adapters or uncalled bases, had a mean Phred below 15, or lacked an exact match to the constant primer or identifier. COPE v1.2.5 was used to merge high-quality paired reads, and clonotypes were defined as unique nucleotide sequences. MiTCR v1.1 was used to align the clonotypes against IMGT TRBV, TRBD and TRBJ reference segments. The analysis included only V-J combinations with a frequency above 0.0001, which together covered around 99% of the repertoires. A TCS score was defined as the ratio between F50 (clonal expansion) and ExV (chaos), using BLOSUM62-based TCRdist between CDR3 peptides within each V-J. Welch's t-statistics and random forest reduced roughly 530 V-J features to 13, which were used in a naive Bayes classifier (R e1071). The Morisita-Horn index was used to measure how similar the thyroid and blood repertoires were. TCRdb trimmed public reads at Q25 via fastp, called clones via MiXCR and kept in-frame beta chains. Each entry is one CDR3 protein sequence, shown with its most common DNA and genes. The V and J calls here are based on TCRdb, not the publication. This sample lists 540,000 or so distinct CDR3 sequences; around 45% were detected once. The top ten hold around 20% of the sample.

The sample comes from a study of T cells in Graves' hyperthyroidism and ophthalmopathy (dated by TCRdb to about 2019). Regarding the research as a whole: TCR V-J signatures able to tell the groups apart were searched for in a discovery cohort of 95 to 100 patients, of whom over 40 had Graves' ophthalmopathy and about 60 had stable Graves' hyperthyroidism. Prospective prediction of ophthalmopathy was tested in an independent validation cohort consisting of under 20 hyperthyroidism patients and more than 15 patients who later progressed to ophthalmopathy. The 85 to 100 discovery patients were divided at random into training and test sets in a 7:3 ratio. Thyroid tissue and blood T-cell repertoires from about 6 Graves' hyperthyroidism patients were also compared in the study. After sampling, hyperthyroidism patients received methimazole starting at 30 mg daily, and ophthalmopathy patients received high-dose intravenous methylprednisolone. TCR Vbeta CDR3 sequencing of some 140 peripheral blood samples (over 40 ophthalmopathy, around 80 hyperthyroidism and roughly 17 progressor patients) is reported in the paper. Here is what the overall study found, with its caveats: A model built on a 13 V-J signature distinguished ophthalmopathy from stable hyperthyroidism, reaching around 90% sensitivity and 81.08% specificity in cross-validation and 80%/75% in testing. In validation, the model predicted progression to ophthalmopathy with approximately 71% sensitivity and roughly 75% specificity, a median of about six months before onset. No statistical method was used to fix the sample size in advance, and group allocation was not hidden from the investigators. Most expanded thyroid clonotypes (frequency above 0.001) were also found in blood, which suggests that blood repertoires may mirror thyroid immune responses.

Source material: peripheral blood or thyroid tissue (not recorded which). The chain couples TRBV7-8 to TRBJ2-7; tentative D gene TRBD2, with 6 bases matching. The sequence derives from an adult woman with Graves' disease, either hyperthyroidism or ophthalmopathy (not recorded which). The CDR3 protein sequence reads: CASSLAAGPAYEQYF. The nucleotide sequence reads as follows: TGTGCCAGCAGCTTAGCGGCGGGGCCAGCCTACGAGCAGTACTTC. The variable domain in full, with residues beyond the CDR3 obtained from the reference TRBV7-8 and TRBJ2-7 genes, is GAGVSQSPRYKVAKRGQDVALRCDPISGHVSLFWYQQALGQGPEFLTYFQNEAQLDKSGLPSDRFFAERPEGSVSTLKIQRTQQEDSAVYLCASSLAAGPAYEQYFGPGTRLTVT.